This T cell receptor beta chain was documented in a study of T cells in Graves' hyperthyroidism and ophthalmopathy. The diagnostic basis comprised clinical symptoms, serum thyroxine and TRAb, thyroid ultrasound and orbital computed tomography. RNA transcripts yielded amplified TCR beta CDR3 regions. The HTBI set primed first-round TCR CDR3 RT-PCR. TCRdb used MiXCR to reprocess the multiplex PCR reads, holding one entry per CDR3 protein. The table records around 350,000 distinct CDR3 sequences, about 20% of them present only once. This clonotype was seen repeatedly, ten times or more. The CDR3 runs to 16 residues. V was trimmed by 2 bases and J by 4 bases, leaving 17 bases between them. The V gene's germline CDR1 is MNHEY and CDR2 SVGAGI.

The material sequenced was blood. The V call is TRBV6-5, the J call TRBJ2-5, with D maybe TRBD2 (6 bases). The TCR was taken from a woman between 18 and 29 years old with Graves' hyperthyroidism. The CDR3 nucleotides are TGTGCCAGCAGTTACAGCTCCAGGGAGGTGCGAGAGACCCAGTACTTC. This sequence encodes CASSYSSREVRETQYF.